Below, 23 T cell receptor beta chains from the same sample are listed, as sequenced in a study of blood T cells in healthy people across ages. A J-beta primer mix and a sample-barcoded 5' primer were used in a second PCR of about 7 to 11 cycles. MiXCR, run by TCRdb on the 5' RACE reads, gives a single entry per CDR3 protein. The table has 790,000 or so distinct CDR3 sequences, approximately 53% seen once. The specimen was blood. These receptors were collected from a man in his forties in good health.

CDR3: CASPLGGGGGYTF. Written as DNA, the CDR3 is TGTGCCAGTCCCCTTGGGGGGGGAGGTGGCTACACCTTC. V is TRBV11-2 and J is TRBJ1-2, with D possibly matching TRBD1 (5 bases). CDR1 is SGHAT, CDR2 FQNNGV, per germline. This CDR3 has 13 amino acids. V shed 9 bases and J shed 7 bases, with 18 bases lying between them.

This clonotype was observed a few times. The chain employs TRBV24-1 and TRBJ2-5, with TRBD2 matching 10 bases. The CDR3 loop spans 17 amino acids. Germline V gene lookup returns CDR1 KGHDR and CDR2 SFDVKD. The junction had 11 bases not matched to a gene; V was cut back by 4 bases and J by 4 bases. CDR3 nucleotides: TGTGCCACCAGTGACCGCCTAGCGGGAGTAACCGGAGAGACCCAGTACTTC. Protein product: CATSDRLAGVTGETQYF.

The V call is TRBV28, the J call TRBJ1-1, with D unclear. V gave up 4 bases and J gave up 0 bases, with 15 bases separating them. This CDR3 comprises 16 residues. Germline CDR1 and CDR2: MDHEN and SYDVKM. The CDR3 is CASSSLLMTVNTEAFF. Here the CDR3 DNA reads TGTGCCAGCAGTTCCCTTTTAATGACGGTGAACACTGAAGCTTTCTTT. The full variable domain, with the rest looked up from reference TRBV28 and TRBJ1-1, is DVKVTQSSRYLVKRTGEKVFLECVQDMDHENMFWYRQDPGLGLRLIYFSYDVKMKEKGDIPEGYSVSREKKERFSLILESASTNQTSMYLCASSSLLMTVNTEAFFGQGTRLTVV.

This clonotype was detected only a few times. The chain links TRBV28 to TRBJ2-7, with TRBD1 identical over 8 bases. V lost 3 bases to trimming and J lost 2 bases; unmatched junction nucleotides: 9. The CDR3 runs 16 residues. The germline V gene encodes CDR1 MDHEN and CDR2 SYDVKM. In DNA form, the CDR3 reads TGTGCCAGCAGTTTTTCAGGACAGGGCCTCACCTACGAGCAGTACTTC. Translating gives CASSFSGQGLTYEQYF.

The chain is built from TRBV7-2 and TRBJ2-5; no definite D call. The better agreement between TRBJ2-7 and the DNA end casts doubt on the J call. CDR1 is SGHTA and CDR2 is FQGNSA in the germline V gene. The CDR3 is made up of 13 amino acids. The CDR3 region is CASSLAWEYEQYF. Written as DNA, the CDR3 is TGTGCCAGCAGCTTAGCCTGGGAATACGAGCAGTACTTC.

The chain links TRBV27 to TRBJ2-1; 7 bases match TRBD1. Germline loops: CDR1 MNHEY, CDR2 SMNVEV (reference sequence). V shed 2 bases and J 7 bases; nucleotides not matched to a gene: 5. The CDR3 has 14 amino acids. The CDR3 loop reads CASSLETGRNEQFF. The CDR3 DNA is TGTGCCAGCAGTTTAGAGACAGGGCGGAATGAGCAGTTCTTC.

The genes are TRBV7-9 and TRBJ1-4; no reliable D call. V was cut by 7 bases and J by 8 bases, with 14 bases left in between. The CDR3 has 13 amino acids. Germline V CDR1 and CDR2: SEHNR, FQNEAQ (reference sequence). For the CDR3, the DNA is TGTGCCAGCAACGGGCTGGTCGGCGAAAAACTGTTTTTT. Translating gives CASNGLVGEKLFF.

This clonotype counts as medium-sized. This chain uses TRBV7-2 with TRBJ2-5; D call uncertain. The CDR3 sequence is 14 residues long. With 5 bases removed from V and 2 bases from J, the gap between germline ends came to 12 bases. Germline V gives CDR1 SGHTA, CDR2 FQGNSA. The CDR3 sequence is CASSTEQIQETQYF. CDR3 nucleotides: TGTGCCAGCAGCACGGAACAGATACAAGAGACCCAGTACTTC.

The rearrangement uses TRBV6-6 and TRBJ2-3; tentatively, D is TRBD1 (6 bases). The germline gives CDR1 MNHNY, CDR2 SVGAGI (reference sequence). Trimming removed 8 bases at V and 6 bases at J, with 24 bases between. The length of the CDR3 is 16 residues. The CDR3 nucleotides are TGTGCCAGCGGTGGGAAAATAACAGGGCCTCGGGATACGCAGTATTTT. Its protein is CASGGKITGPRDTQYF.

In this sample, this clonotype turned up a few times. The CDR3 loop reads CASSGPQGIYGYTF. The CDR3 DNA is TGTGCCAGCAGTGGGCCACAGGGGATCTATGGCTACACCTTC. The chain links TRBV6-5 to TRBJ1-2; TRBD1 matches at 7 bases. Germline V gives CDR1 MNHEY, CDR2 SVGAGI. This CDR3 is built from 14 residues. Trimming took 5 bases from V and 4 from J; bases not matched to a gene: 7.

The rearrangement joins TRBV20-1 to TRBJ2-3; 11 positions match TRBD2. V lost 3 bases and J lost 11; bases outside the gene matches: 19. The germline V gene encodes CDR1 DFQATT and CDR2 SNEGSKA (reference sequence). The CDR3 consists of 17 residues. CDR3 in amino acids: CSARGLAGGPRMNEQYF. The DNA of the CDR3 is TGCAGTGCTAGGGGGTTAGCGGGGGGGCCTCGGATGAATGAGCAGTATTTT.

CDR3 bases: TGTGCCAGCAGTTTAGTGGGAGAGAGGAATGAGCAGTTCTTC. Encoded protein: CASSLVGERNEQFF. The V and J genes are TRBV27 and TRBJ2-1; a weak D match, TRBD2 (5 bases). V was cut by 2 bases and J by 7 bases, with 12 bases left in between. The CDR3 runs to 14 residues. CDR1 and CDR2 (germline): MNHEY, SMNVEV (reference sequence).

This chain joins TRBV11-3 and TRBJ2-6; TRBD1 aligns across 8 bases. This CDR3 contains 16 residues. Trimming at V came to 6 bases and at J to 0 bases, leaving 4 bases not matched to a gene. Germline V CDR1 and CDR2: SGHNT, YENEEA. CDR3 residues: CASSRDRGSGANVLTF. DNA of the CDR3: TGTGCCAGCAGTCGAGACAGGGGCTCTGGGGCCAACGTCCTGACTTTC.

The V and J genes are TRBV6-5 and TRBJ2-5; D not resolved. The end of the DNA is better explained by TRBJ2-7, so the J call may be wrong. Germline CDR1 is MNHEY and CDR2 is SVGAGI. The CDR3 is 16 residues long. CDR3 bases: TGTGCCAGCAGCCCCCGGTTTACGGGTAAATTATACGAGCAGTACTTC. Its protein product is CASSPRFTGKLYEQYF.

The chain links TRBV20-1 to TRBJ2-7; perhaps D is TRBD1 or TRBD2 (7 bases each). V was shortened by 4 bases and J by 5 bases, with 21 bases between the two germline ends. The germline CDR1 and CDR2 sequences are DFQATT and SNEGSKA (reference sequence). CDR3 length equals 15 residues. This CDR3 is CSAIIPRGRDDEQYF. The CDR3 coding sequence is TGCAGTGCTATCATACCCAGGGGGAGGGACGACGAGCAGTACTTC.

This clonotype was found once. The J gene is TRBJ1-5, the V gene TRBV7-2; D perhaps matches TRBD1 (5 bases). The CDR3 has 15 amino acids. Germline CDR1 is SGHTA and CDR2 is FQGNSA. V was pared by 5 bases and J by 2 bases, with 13 bases between. The CDR3 DNA follows: TGTGCCAGCAGCGGGTACCTGACAGGCAATCAGCCCCAGCATTTT. Its protein is CASSGYLTGNQPQHF. The entire variable domain, with the rest obtained from reference TRBV7-2 and TRBJ1-5, is as follows: GAGVSQSPSNKVTEKGKDVELRCDPISGHTALYWYRQSLGQGLEFLIYFQGNSAPDKSGLPSDRFSAERTGGSVSTLTIQRTQQEDSAVYLCASSGYLTGNQPQHFGDGTRLSIL.

The chain combines TRBV29-1 with TRBJ2-6, with D unclear. The CDR3 contains 15 residues. Trimming pared 4 bases from V and 0 bases from J, leaving 10 bases between. CDR1 is SQVTM and CDR2 is ANQGSEA in the germline V gene. The CDR3 is CSVVISASGANVLTF. Here the CDR3 DNA reads TGCAGCGTTGTGATCTCGGCCTCTGGGGCCAACGTCCTGACTTTC.

This sequence joins TRBV28 and TRBJ2-7; D tentatively reads TRBD1 or TRBD2 (5 bases each). V was shortened by 2 bases and J by 6 bases, with 17 bases between the two germline ends. This CDR3 has 15 amino acids. CDR1 is MDHEN, CDR2 SYDVKM, per germline. The CDR3 region has the DNA TGTGCCAGCAGTTTAACCTCAACAGGTCGGGGCGAGCAGTACTTC. This translates into CASSLTSTGRGEQYF.

V and J are TRBV24-1 and TRBJ2-5; 8 bases line up with TRBD1. This CDR3 is 13 amino acids long. V gave up 7 bases and J gave up 3 bases; unmatched junction bases: 3. CDR1 is KGHDR and CDR2 is SFDVKD in the germline V gene. CDR3 DNA sequence: TGTGCCACCAGAGGGACAGGAGAAGAGACCCAGTACTTC. Amino acids: CATRGTGEETQYF.

In this sample, this clonotype turned up once. This chain uses TRBV13 with TRBJ2-3; perhaps TRBD1 as D (5 bases). This CDR3 is built from 16 residues. V lost 5 bases to trimming and J lost 2 bases, with 17 bases between them. The V gene's germline CDR1 is PRHDT and CDR2 FYEKMQ (reference sequence). The CDR3 DNA is TGTGCCAGCAGCCCTCCCCCCCAGGGCCTCACAGATACGCAGTATTTT. This translates into CASSPPPQGLTDTQYF.

This clonotype was recorded a few times. The chain is built from TRBV5-5 and TRBJ1-5, with 7 nucleotides matching TRBD1. The V gene's germline CDR1 is SGHKS and CDR2 YYEKEE (reference sequence). Losses at the gene ends were 4 bases for V and 0 bases for J; bases not matched to a gene: 16. The length of the CDR3 is 19 residues. The CDR3 reads CASSHIADDRANSNQPQHF. The CDR3 DNA reads as TGTGCCAGCAGCCATATAGCCGATGACAGGGCGAATAGCAATCAGCCCCAGCATTTT.

The gene calls are TRBV11-2 and TRBJ2-5; 9 bases fit TRBD2. The CDR3 has 16 residues. The ends lost 7 bases at V and 5 bases at J; junction bases unmatched: 14. Germline V gives CDR1 SGHAT, CDR2 FQNNGV. DNA of the CDR3: TGTGCCAGCACCAAGGGTGGCGGGGGGGCCCGTGAGACCCAGTACTTC. It codes for CASTKGGGGARETQYF.

The chain employs TRBV12-3 or TRBV12-4 and TRBJ1-5, with D uncertain. The V and J ends lost 6 bases and 6 bases respectively, with 12 bases between them. This CDR3 has 13 residues. CDR3 sequence: CASSPKGRQPQHF. The DNA of the CDR3 is TGTGCCAGCAGCCCAAAAGGGCGTCAGCCCCAGCATTTT.